This TCR beta chain comes out of a study of T cell responses to AZD1222 COVID-19 vaccine. Concerning this clone: Its antigen is unknown.

Trimming left V 8 bases short and J 0 bases short, with 11 bases between. The CDR3 consists of 13 residues. Germline V CDR1 and CDR2: SGHAT, FQDESV (reference sequence). TCRdb's copy holds only in-frame clones and misses some; the assay was immunoSEQ multiplex PCR. The sample has over 90,000 clones, approximately 88% seen once. Whole-study results and caveats: All repertoire sampling was performed exclusively after the peak T cell response. A rise in Spike-specific TCR breadth and depth followed two AZD1222 doses. Among the donors, most were white British and more were female, and clonal diversity was possibly underestimated.

The rearrangement links TRBV11-1 to TRBJ2-7, with unresolved D. The input for sequencing was peripheral blood, taken on day 0 of AZD1222 vaccination. The receptor's source is an adult in good health. CDR3 in DNA: TGTGCCAGCGGCATATCTAGCTCCTACGAGCAGTACTTC. Translating gives CASGISSSYEQYF.